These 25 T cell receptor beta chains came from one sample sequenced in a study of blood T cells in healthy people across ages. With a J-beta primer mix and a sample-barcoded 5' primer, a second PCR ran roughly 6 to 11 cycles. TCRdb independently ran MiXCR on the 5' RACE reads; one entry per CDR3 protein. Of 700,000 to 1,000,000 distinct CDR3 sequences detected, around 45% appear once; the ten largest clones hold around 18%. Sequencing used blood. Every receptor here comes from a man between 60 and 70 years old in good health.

The CDR3 protein is CASSFLSTGANVLTF. CDR3 bases: TGTGCCAGCAGTTTTCTATCTACTGGGGCCAACGTCCTGACTTTC. V gene TRBV27 combines with J gene TRBJ2-6; no clear D. CDR3 length: 15 residues. V was trimmed by 3 bases and J by 2 bases, leaving 8 bases between them. Germline V lookup: CDR1 MNHEY, CDR2 SMNVEV (reference sequence).

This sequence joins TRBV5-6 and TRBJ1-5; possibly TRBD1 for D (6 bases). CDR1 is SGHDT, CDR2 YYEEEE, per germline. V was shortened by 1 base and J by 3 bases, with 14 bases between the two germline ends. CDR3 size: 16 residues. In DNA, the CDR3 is TGTGCCAGCAGCTTGAGGGGGACAAATGTCAATCAGCCCCAGCATTTT. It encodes CASSLRGTNVNQPQHF.

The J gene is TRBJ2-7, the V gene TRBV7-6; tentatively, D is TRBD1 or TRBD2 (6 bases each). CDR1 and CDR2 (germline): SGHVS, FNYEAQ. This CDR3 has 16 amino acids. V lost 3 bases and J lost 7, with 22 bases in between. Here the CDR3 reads CASSLNPGLRDNEQYF. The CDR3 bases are TGTGCCAGCAGCTTGAATCCGGGACTCAGGGACAATGAGCAGTACTTC.

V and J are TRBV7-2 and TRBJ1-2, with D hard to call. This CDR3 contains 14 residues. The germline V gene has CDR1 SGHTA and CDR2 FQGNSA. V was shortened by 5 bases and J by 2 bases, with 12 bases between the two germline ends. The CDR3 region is CASSVGGKNYGYTF. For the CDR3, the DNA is TGTGCCAGCAGCGTAGGAGGAAAAAACTATGGCTACACCTTC.

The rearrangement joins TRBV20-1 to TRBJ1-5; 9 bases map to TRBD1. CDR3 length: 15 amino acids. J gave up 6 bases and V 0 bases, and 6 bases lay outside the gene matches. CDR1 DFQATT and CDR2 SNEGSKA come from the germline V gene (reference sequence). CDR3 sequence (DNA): TGCAGTGCTAGAGATCGAACAGGGGGCCTTCAGCCCCAGCATTTT. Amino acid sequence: CSARDRTGGLQPQHF.

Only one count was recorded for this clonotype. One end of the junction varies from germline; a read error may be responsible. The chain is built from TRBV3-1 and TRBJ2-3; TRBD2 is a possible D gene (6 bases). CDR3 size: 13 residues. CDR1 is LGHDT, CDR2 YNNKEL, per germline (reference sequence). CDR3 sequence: CACRDGGADTQYF. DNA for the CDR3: TGTGCCTGCAGGGACGGCGGGGCAGATACGCAGTATTTT.

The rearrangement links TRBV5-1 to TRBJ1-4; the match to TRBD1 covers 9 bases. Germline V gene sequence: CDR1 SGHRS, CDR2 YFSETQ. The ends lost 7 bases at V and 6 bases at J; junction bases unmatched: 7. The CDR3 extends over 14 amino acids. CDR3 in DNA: TGCGCCAGCGGGTCCGGACAGGGGCATGAAAAACTGTTTTTT. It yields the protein CASGSGQGHEKLFF.

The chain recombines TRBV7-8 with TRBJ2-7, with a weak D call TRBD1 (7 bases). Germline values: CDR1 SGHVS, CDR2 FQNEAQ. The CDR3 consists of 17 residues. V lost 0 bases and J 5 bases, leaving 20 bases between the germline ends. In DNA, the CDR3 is TGTGCCAGCAGCTTAGCCGGGCTAGCGAGGGGGCCCGACGAGCAGTACTTC. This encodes CASSLAGLARGPDEQYF.

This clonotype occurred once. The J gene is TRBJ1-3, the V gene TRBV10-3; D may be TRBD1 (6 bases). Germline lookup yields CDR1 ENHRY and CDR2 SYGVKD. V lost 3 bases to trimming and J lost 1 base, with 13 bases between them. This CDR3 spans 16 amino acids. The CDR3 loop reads CAISDSLTGSGNTIYF. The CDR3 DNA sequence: TGTGCCATCAGTGATTCCCTGACAGGATCTGGAAACACCATATATTTT.

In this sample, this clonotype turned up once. The CDR3 loop reads CASSLATGVRSYNEQFF. DNA for the CDR3: TGCGCCAGCAGCTTGGCCACAGGGGTTAGGTCCTACAATGAGCAGTTCTTC. The rearrangement uses TRBV5-1 and TRBJ2-1; 7 nucleotides agree with TRBD1. Germline V gene data show CDR1 as SGHRS and CDR2 as YFSETQ. V gave up 0 bases and J gave up 1 base; unmatched junction bases: 7. The CDR3 contains 17 residues.

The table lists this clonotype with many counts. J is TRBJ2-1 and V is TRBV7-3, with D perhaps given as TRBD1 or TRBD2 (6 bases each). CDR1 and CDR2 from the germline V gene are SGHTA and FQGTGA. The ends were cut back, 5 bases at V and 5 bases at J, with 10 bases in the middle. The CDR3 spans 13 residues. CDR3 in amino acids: CASSRGADNEQFF. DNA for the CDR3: TGTGCCAGCAGCAGGGGGGCCGACAATGAGCAGTTCTTC.

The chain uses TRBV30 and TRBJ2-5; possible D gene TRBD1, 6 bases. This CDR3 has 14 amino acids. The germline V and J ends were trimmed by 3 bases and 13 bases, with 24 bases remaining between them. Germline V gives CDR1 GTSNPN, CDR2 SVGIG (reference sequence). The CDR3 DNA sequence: TGTGCCTGGAGCTACACCCAACCGACAGGCCCGAGGTACTTC. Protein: CAWSYTQPTGPRYF.

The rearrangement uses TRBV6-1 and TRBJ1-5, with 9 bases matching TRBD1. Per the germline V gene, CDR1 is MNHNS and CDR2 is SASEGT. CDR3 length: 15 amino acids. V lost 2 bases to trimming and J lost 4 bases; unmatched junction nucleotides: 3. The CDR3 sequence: CASSEQGQGNQPQHF. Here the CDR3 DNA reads TGTGCCAGCAGTGAACAGGGACAGGGTAATCAGCCCCAGCATTTT.

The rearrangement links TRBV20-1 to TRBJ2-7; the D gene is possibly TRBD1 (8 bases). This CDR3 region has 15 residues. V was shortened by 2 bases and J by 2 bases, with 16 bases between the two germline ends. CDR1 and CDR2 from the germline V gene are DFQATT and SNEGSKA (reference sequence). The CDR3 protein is CSARPPGGQAYEQYF. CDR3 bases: TGCAGTGCTAGACCCCCGGGGGGACAGGCCTACGAGCAGTACTTC.

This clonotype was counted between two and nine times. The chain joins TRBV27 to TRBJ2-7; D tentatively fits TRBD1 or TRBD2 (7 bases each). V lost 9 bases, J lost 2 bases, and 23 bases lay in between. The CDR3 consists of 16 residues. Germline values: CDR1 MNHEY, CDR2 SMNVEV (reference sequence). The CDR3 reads CASLNEGGGRTYEQYF. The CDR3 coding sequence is TGTGCCAGTCTCAACGAGGGAGGGGGCAGGACCTACGAGCAGTACTTC.

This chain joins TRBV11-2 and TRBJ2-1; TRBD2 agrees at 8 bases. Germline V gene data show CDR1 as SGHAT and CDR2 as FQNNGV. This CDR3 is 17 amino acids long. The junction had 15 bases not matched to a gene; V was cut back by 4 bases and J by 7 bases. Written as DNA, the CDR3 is TGTGCCAGCAGCTCACACCAACTTACGGGGGGGCTTAATGAGCAGTTCTTC. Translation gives CASSSHQLTGGLNEQFF.

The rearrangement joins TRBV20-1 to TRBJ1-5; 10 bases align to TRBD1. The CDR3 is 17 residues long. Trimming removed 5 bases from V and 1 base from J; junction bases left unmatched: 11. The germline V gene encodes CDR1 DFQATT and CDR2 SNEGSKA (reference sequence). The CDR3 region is CSAGGTGEFRSNQPQHF. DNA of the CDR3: TGCAGTGCTGGAGGGACAGGGGAGTTTAGGAGCAATCAGCCCCAGCATTTT.

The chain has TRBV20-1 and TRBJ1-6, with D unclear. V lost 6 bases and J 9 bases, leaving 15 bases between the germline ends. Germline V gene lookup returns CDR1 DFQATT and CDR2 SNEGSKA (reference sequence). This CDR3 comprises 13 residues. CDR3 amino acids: CSARTRQSSPLHF. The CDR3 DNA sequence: TGCAGTGCCAGAACCCGTCAAAGTTCACCCCTCCACTTT.

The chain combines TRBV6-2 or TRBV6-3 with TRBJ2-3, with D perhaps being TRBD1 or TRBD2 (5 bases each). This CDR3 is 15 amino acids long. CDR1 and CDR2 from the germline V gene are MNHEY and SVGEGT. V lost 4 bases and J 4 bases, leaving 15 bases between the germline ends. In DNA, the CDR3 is TGTGCCAGCAGTTGCCACCGCAGGGAGTCAGATACGCAGTATTTT. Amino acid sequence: CASSCHRRESDTQYF.

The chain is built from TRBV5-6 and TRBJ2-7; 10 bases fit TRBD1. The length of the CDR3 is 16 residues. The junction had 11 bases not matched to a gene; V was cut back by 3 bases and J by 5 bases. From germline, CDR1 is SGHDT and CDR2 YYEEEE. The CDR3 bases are TGTGCCAGCAGCTCTAATTTCCGGGACAGGGGCGACGAGCAGTACTTC. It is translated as CASSSNFRDRGDEQYF.

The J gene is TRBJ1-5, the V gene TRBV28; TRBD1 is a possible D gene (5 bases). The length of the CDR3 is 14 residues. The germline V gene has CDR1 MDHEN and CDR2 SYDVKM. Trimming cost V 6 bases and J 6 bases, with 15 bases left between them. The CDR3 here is CASRDGGRAQPQHF. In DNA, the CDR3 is TGTGCCAGCAGGGACGGGGGGAGGGCTCAGCCCCAGCATTTT.

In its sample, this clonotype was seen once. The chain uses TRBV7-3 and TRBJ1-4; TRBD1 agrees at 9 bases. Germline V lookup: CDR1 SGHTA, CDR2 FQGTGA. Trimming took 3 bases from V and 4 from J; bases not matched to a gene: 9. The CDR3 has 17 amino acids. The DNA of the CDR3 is TGTGCCAGCAGCTTTATGGACAGGGGCTCAATTAATGAAAAACTGTTTTTT. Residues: CASSFMDRGSINEKLFF.

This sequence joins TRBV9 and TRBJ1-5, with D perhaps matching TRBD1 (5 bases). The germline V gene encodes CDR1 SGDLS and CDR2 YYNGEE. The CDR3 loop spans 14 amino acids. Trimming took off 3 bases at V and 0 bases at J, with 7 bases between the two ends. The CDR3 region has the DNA TGTGCCAGCAGCGAAGGGGATAGCAATCAGCCCCAGCATTTT. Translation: CASSEGDSNQPQHF.

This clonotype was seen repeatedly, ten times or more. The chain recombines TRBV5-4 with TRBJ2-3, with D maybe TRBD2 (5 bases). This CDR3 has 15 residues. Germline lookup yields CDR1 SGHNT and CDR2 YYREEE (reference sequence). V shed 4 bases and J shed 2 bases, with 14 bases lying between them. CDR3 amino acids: CASSRGEGTTDTQYF. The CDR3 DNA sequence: TGTGCCAGCAGCAGAGGTGAGGGCACCACAGATACGCAGTATTTT. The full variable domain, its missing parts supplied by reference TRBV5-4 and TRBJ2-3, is ETGVTQSPTHLIKTRGQQVTLRCSSQSGHNTVSWYQQALGQGPQFIFQYYREEENGRGNFPPRFSGLQFPNYSSELNVNALELDDSALYLCASSRGEGTTDTQYFGPGTRLTVL.

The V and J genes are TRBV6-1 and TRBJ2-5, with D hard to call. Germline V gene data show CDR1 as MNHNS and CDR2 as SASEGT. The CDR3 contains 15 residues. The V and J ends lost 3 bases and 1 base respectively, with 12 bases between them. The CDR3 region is CASSDYYGPQETQYF. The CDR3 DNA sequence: TGTGCCAGCAGTGACTACTATGGGCCCCAAGAGACCCAGTACTTC.